A selection of T cell receptor beta chains follows, all from one sample in a study of immune cell composition in non-small cell lung cancer. Clones were sequenced by immunoSEQ multiplex PCR, and TCRdb holds only the in-frame ones, with some missing. The sample shows around 6,000 clones, roughly 78% of them seen only once. Material for sequencing was lung tumor tissue. The source is a human donor with non-small cell lung cancer. CDR3s include the opening cysteine and the closing phenylalanine or tryptophan. Fields, in order: J gene, clone size, V gene, D gene, CDR3 protein, CDR3 DNA. The D gene is left open where the match is weak. Clone sizes are given selectively: once, few, many, or a class where the clone is expanded.

TRBJ2-1 | NA | TRBV6-1 | TRBD1 | CASSEPNRGNNEQFF | TGTGCCAGCAGTGAACCAAACAGGGGTAACAATGAGCAGTTCTTC
TRBJ1-2 | NA | TRBV5-1 | TRBD1 | CASSSGQTGYGYTF | TGCGCCAGCAGCTCGGGACAGACTGGCTATGGCTACACCTTC
TRBJ2-2 | NA | TRBV7-2 | TRBD2 | CASIRAPGSGGGRVGELFF | TGTGCCAGCATCCGAGCCCCGGGGAGCGGGGGGGGCCGGGTCGGGGAGCTGTTTTTT
TRBJ2-3 | NA | TRBV4-3 | TRBD2 | CASSQGTGLASTDTQYF | TGCGCCAGCAGCCAAGGGACGGGACTAGCCAGCACAGATACGCAGTATTTT
TRBJ2-4 | NA | TRBV6-1 | TRBD2 | CASSESGGDIQYF | TGTGCCAGCAGTGAATCGGGGGGAGACATTCAGTACTTC
TRBJ1-5 | NA | TRBV5-5 | TRBD1 | CASSYQGDIGPQHF | TGTGCCAGCAGCTATCAGGGGGACATAGGGCCCCAGCATTTT
TRBJ2-5 | few | TRBV14 | NA | CASSLSDPRETQYF | TGTGCCAGCAGCCTTTCGGATCCGCGGGAGACCCAGTACTTC
TRBJ1-4 | NA | TRBV6-5 | NA | CASSYSDLDEKLFF | TGTGCCAGCAGTTACTCGGACTTAGATGAAAAACTGTTTTTT
TRBJ1-1 | NA | TRBV10-2 | NA | CASRQMNTEAFF | TGCGCCAGCAGGCAGATGAACACTGAAGCTTTCTTT
TRBJ1-2 | NA | TRBV6-5 | NA | CASREGYGYTF | TGTGCCAGCAGGGAGGGATATGGCTACACCTTC
TRBJ2-3 | few | TRBV11-2 | TRBD2 | CASSSGLAADTQYF | TGTGCCAGCAGCTCGGGACTAGCGGCAGATACGCAGTATTTT
TRBJ1-2 | once | TRBV5-6 | TRBD1 | CASTTGGGYGYTF | TGTGCCAGCACGACAGGGGGAGGCTATGGCTACACCTTC
TRBJ2-2 | NA | TRBV10-3 | TRBD2 | CAISLTGGLNTGELFF | TGTGCCATCTCACTGACGGGGGGACTGAACACCGGGGAGCTGTTTTTT